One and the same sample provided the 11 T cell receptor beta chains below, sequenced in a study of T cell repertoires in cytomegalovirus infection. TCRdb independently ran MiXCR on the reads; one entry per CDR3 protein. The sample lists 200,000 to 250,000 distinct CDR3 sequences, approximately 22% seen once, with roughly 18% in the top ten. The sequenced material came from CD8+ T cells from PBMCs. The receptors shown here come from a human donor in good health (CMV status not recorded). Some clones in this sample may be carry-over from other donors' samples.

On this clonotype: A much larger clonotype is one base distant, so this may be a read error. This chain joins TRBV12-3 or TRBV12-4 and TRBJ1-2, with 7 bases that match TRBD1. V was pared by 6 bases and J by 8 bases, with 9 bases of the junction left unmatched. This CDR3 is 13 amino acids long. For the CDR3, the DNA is TGTGCCAGCAGACCCGGGACAGATGGAGGCTACACCTTC. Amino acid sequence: CASRPGTDGGYTF.

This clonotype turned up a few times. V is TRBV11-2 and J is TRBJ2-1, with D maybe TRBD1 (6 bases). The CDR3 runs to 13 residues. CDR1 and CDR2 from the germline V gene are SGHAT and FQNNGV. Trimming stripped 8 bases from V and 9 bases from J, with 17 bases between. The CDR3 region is CASSPWGPIEQFF. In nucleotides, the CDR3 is TGTGCCAGCTCCCCTTGGGGGCCTATTGAGCAGTTCTTC.

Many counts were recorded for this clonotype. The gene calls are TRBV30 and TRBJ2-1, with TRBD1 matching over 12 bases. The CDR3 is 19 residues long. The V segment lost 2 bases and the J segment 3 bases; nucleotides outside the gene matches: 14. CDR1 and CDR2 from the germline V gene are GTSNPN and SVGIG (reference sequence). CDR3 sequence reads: CAWSKGQGAQVGIYNEQFF. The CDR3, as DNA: TGTGCCTGGAGTAAGGGACAGGGGGCGCAGGTCGGGATCTACAATGAGCAGTTCTTC.

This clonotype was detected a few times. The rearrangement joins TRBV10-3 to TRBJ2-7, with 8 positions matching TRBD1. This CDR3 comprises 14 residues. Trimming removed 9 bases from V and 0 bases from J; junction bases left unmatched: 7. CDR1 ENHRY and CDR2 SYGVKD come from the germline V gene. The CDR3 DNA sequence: TGTGCCATACTAAGGACAGGGAGCTCCTACGAGCAGTACTTC. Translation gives CAILRTGSSYEQYF.

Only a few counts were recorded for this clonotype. This chain's CDR3 is CASSTSTLAGLTGELFF. The CDR3 DNA reads TGCGCCAGCAGCACCTCAACACTAGCGGGGCTCACCGGGGAGCTGTTTTTT. The V and J genes are TRBV5-1 and TRBJ2-2, with 10 bases that match TRBD2. The CDR3 has 17 residues. J was trimmed by 4 bases and V by 4 bases; bases with no gene match: 10. CDR1 SGHRS and CDR2 YFSETQ come from the germline V gene.

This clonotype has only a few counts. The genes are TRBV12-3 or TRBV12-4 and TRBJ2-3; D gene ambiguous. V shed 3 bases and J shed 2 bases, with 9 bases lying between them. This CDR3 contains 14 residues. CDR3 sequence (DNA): TGTGCCAGCAGTTTCGGATCGATCACAGATACGCAGTATTTT. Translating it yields CASSFGSITDTQYF.

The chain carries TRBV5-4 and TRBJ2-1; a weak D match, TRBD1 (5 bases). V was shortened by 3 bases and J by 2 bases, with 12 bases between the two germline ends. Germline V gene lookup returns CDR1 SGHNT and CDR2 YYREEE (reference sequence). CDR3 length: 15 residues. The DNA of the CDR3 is TGTGCCAGCAGCTCGTATACAGGAACCTACAATGAGCAGTTCTTC. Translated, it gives CASSSYTGTYNEQFF.

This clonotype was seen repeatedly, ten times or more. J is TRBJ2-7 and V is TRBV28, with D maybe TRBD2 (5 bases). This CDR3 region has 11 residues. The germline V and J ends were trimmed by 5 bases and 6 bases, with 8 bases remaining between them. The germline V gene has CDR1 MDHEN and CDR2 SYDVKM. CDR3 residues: CASSALAEQYF. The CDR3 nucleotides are TGTGCCAGCAGTGCTCTAGCCGAGCAGTACTTC.

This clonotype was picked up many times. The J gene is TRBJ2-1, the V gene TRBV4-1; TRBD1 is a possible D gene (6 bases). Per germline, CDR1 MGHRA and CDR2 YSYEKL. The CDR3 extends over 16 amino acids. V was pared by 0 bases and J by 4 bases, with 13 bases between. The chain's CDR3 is CASSQETGLHYNEQFF. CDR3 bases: TGCGCCAGCAGCCAAGAGACAGGACTTCATTACAATGAGCAGTTCTTC.

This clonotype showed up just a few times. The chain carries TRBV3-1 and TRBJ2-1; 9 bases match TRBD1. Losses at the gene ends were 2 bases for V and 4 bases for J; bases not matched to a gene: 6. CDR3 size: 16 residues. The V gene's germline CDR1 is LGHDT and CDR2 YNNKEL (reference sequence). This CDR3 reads CASSQRSGTGYNEQFF. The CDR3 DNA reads TGTGCCAGCAGCCAAAGGTCCGGGACAGGGTACAATGAGCAGTTCTTC.

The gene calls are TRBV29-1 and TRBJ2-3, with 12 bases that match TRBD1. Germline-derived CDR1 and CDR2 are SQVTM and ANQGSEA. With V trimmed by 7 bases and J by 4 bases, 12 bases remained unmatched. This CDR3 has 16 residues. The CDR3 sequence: CSAVPGQGAPADTQYF. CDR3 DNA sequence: TGCAGCGCTGTCCCGGGACAGGGGGCGCCCGCAGATACGCAGTATTTT.